A selection of T cell receptor beta chains follows, all from one sample in a study of long-term antiretroviral therapy in people with HIV. Measured with immunoSEQ multiplex PCR; TCRdb has only the in-frame clones, and not every one. Of approximately 29,000 clones listed, 84% are singletons. Sequenced material: unsorted PBMCs, taken 0.4 years after starting antiretroviral therapy. The receptors here all came from a man aged 18 to 30 with HIV. Both conserved end residues are part of each CDR3. Each record gives: J gene, D gene, V gene, clone size, CDR3 DNA, CDR3 protein. A D gene is named only where the DNA matches it firmly. Clone size appears in some rows only: once, few, many, or a class for an expanded clone.

TRBJ2-1	NA	TRBV27	NA	TGTGCCAGCAGTTTAGGCGACGGTTGGTGGTTCTTC	CASSLGDGWWFF
TRBJ2-1	NA	TRBV19	NA	TGTGCCAGTAGTATGGACAGCGAGGAGCAGTTCTTC	CASSMDSEEQFF
TRBJ2-3	TRBD2	TRBV7-8	NA	TGTGCCGGAGCCGAACTAGCGGGGGAGGGTACGCAGTATTTT	CAGAELAGEGTQYF
TRBJ2-1	NA	TRBV7-2	NA	TGTGCCAGCAGCTACGGCCCTTGGGGTGGTGAGCAGTTCTTC	CASSYGPWGGEQFF
TRBJ2-7	NA	TRBV6-5	few	TGTGCCAGCTGGAGCAGGGTCTACGAGCAGTACTTC	CASWSRVYEQYF
TRBJ2-3	TRBD2	TRBV27	NA	TGTGCCAGCAGTTTATGGGGGGGAGATACGCAGTATTTT	CASSLWGGDTQYF
TRBJ2-6	TRBD1	TRBV27	NA	TGTGCCAGCAGTGAGTTAGGACAGGGCTTCTCTGGGGCCAACGTCCTGACTTTC	CASSELGQGFSGANVLTF
TRBJ1-2	TRBD1	TRBV28	NA	TGTGCCAGCAGTTTAATGGCAGGGGGCAACACCTTC	CASSLMAGGNTF
TRBJ2-7	NA	TRBV19	NA	TGTGCCAGTAGTATTTCAGGGTCGAGCTACGAGCAGTACTTC	CASSISGSSYEQYF
TRBJ1-5	NA	TRBV5-8	NA	TGTGCCAGCAGCTTCCAGGGATTTAGCAATCAGCCCCAGCATTTT	CASSFQGFSNQPQHF
TRBJ1-1	NA	TRBV18	NA	TGTGCCAGCTCACCCGGACAGAACACTGAAGCTTTCTTT	CASSPGQNTEAFF
TRBJ1-5	NA	TRBV6-5	NA	TGTGCCAGCAGTCAAGGCAAGGGGGGCAATCAGCCCCAGCATTTT	CASSQGKGGNQPQHF
TRBJ2-1	NA	TRBV6-5	once	TGTGCCAGCAGTTACCAGGGTTCCAACAATGAGCAGTTCTTC	CASSYQGSNNEQFF
TRBJ2-7	TRBD1	TRBV6-5	NA	TGTGCCAGCAGTAATCAGGGGGCCTACTCCTACGAGCAGTACTTC	CASSNQGAYSYEQYF
TRBJ2-7	NA	TRBV5-6	once	TGTGCCAGCAGCCCCCGCGGCGAGGTGATACCCTACGAGCAGTACTTC	CASSPRGEVIPYEQYF